Listed below are T cell receptor beta chains from one sample, sequenced in a study of monozygotic twins with inflammatory bowel disease. TCRdb re-called the 5' RACE reads, yielding one record per CDR3 amino acid sequence without DNA. In total, the table holds around 380,000 distinct CDR3 sequences. Sequenced: blood. The receptors derive from a human donor with ulcerative colitis or Crohn's disease, or a healthy co-twin of an affected twin (not recorded which). Both conserved end residues are part of each CDR3.

TRBV7-2	TRBJ1-3	CASSLAFGGADTIYF
TRBV4-1	TRBJ2-1	CASSQGTQKLNEQFF
TRBV12-1	TRBJ2-5	CARPDGRKTQYF
TRBV20-1	TRBJ1-5	CSARPPGGSNQPQHF
TRBV6-5	TRBJ2-1	CASSTPNEQFF
TRBV11-1	TRBJ1-4	CASSFGFAPTRKDEKLFF
TRBV20-1	TRBJ1-2	CSASGMNYGYTF
TRBV5-1	TRBJ2-7	CASSLVQVSGDSYEQYF
TRBV7-9	TRBJ2-5	CASSSKAGSRQETQYF
TRBV7-3	TRBJ2-7	CASSLGAGGTYEQYF
TRBV5-4	TRBJ2-3	CASSTGDEPFPDTQYF
TRBV29-1	TRBJ1-2	CSAGGGDGYTF
TRBV5-4	TRBJ2-7	CASRKAGGLYEQYF
TRBV6-2/TRBV6-3	TRBJ2-7	CASQLREGAYEQYF
TRBV24-1	TRBJ2-5	CATSDRRAVQETQYF
TRBV5-1	TRBJ1-1	CASSLGMRGFTEAFF
TRBV11-2	TRBJ2-7	CASSITSGSYEQYF
TRBV24-1	TRBJ2-2	CATRGQVSTGELFF
TRBV7-2	TRBJ2-5	CASGPGETQYF
TRBV7-6	TRBJ2-5	CASSLPSGGRETQYF
TRBV15	TRBJ1-2	CATSDTAYGYTF
TRBV5-1	TRBJ2-7	CASSGGGISEQYF
TRBV11-1	TRBJ1-2	CASSSTRTANYGYTF
TRBV27	TRBJ1-2	CASSLSEGPRGYGYTF
TRBV6-5	TRBJ1-1	CASSYGLGMNTEAFF
TRBV20-1	TRBJ2-5	CSARLAGQETQYF
TRBV30	TRBJ1-5	CAWKSPNQPQHF
TRBV5-1	TRBJ1-2	CASSLTIARGYTF
TRBV7-2	TRBJ1-4	CASSLNGQSREKLFF
TRBV13	TRBJ1-1	CASSQGTGPTEAFF
TRBV20-1	TRBJ2-7	CSAGQPGSYEQYF
TRBV30	TRBJ2-1	CAWSGDRDHNEQFF
TRBV20-1	TRBJ2-5	CSAPDTRDWETQYF
TRBV5-4	TRBJ1-5	CASSLAGTGVNQPQHF
TRBV4-3	TRBJ2-7	CASSQDTGLAFYEQYF
TRBV14	TRBJ1-1	CASSPHRGSYTEAFF
TRBV28	TRBJ2-3	CASSPGRNTDTQYF
TRBV5-1	TRBJ2-2	CASSLGPSYRDAGELFF
TRBV28	TRBJ1-1	CASSLWPGRNTEAFF
TRBV7-2	TRBJ1-2	CASSLKVNYGYTF
TRBV7-6	TRBJ2-7	CASSLMTSREQYF
TRBV6-2/TRBV6-3	TRBJ2-1	CASSYRRGIYNEQFF
TRBV5-1	TRBJ1-2	CASKGVVTNYGYTF